This TCR beta chain was retrieved from a study of CD8 T cells in Susac syndrome. The V end lost 3 bases, the J end lost 1 base, and 16 bases lay between the germline ends. The germline CDR1 and CDR2 sequences are MNHEY and SVGAGI. There are 16 residues in the CDR3. A quantity of about 0.5 to 1 ug RNA underwent reverse transcription using random hexamers. TCRdb passed the immunoSEQ multiplex PCR reads through MiXCR, listing each CDR3 protein once. The data hold about 160,000 distinct CDR3 sequences, with over 85% observed a single time. The J gene is TRBJ2-7, the V gene TRBV6-5, with D maybe TRBD2 (7 bases). Material for sequencing was CD4+ T cells from PBMCs. The sequence came from a human donor in good health. Here the CDR3 reads CASSYTTGGRSYEQYF. CDR3 nucleotide sequence: TGTGCCAGCAGTTATACCACGGGGGGCCGTTCCTACGAGCAGTACTTC.